This T cell receptor beta chain was captured in a study of control samples from healthy donors and cancer patients. Germline V CDR1 and CDR2: LGHDT, YNNKEL (reference sequence). The V and J ends lost 2 bases and 3 bases respectively, with 13 bases between them. CDR3 length: 15 amino acids. Sequencing was performed with immunoSEQ multiplex PCR; in TCRdb, only in-frame clones are kept and a portion is missing. The sample consists of about 150,000 clones, around nine tenths of them appearing once. This clone came up a few times. The genes are TRBV3-1 (or the pseudogene TRBV3-2) and TRBJ1-2; D is possibly TRBD1 (5 bases). The sample taken for sequencing was blood. This TCR was recovered from a man under 40 in good health. CDR3 residues: CASSQQPGPYYGYTF. The CDR3 region has the DNA TGTGCCAGCAGCCAACAACCGGGACCTTACTATGGCTACACCTTC.